Ten or more counts support the clone carrying this T cell receptor beta chain. The antigen is not known. From RNA transcripts, TCR beta CDR3 regions were amplified. First-round RT-PCR of the TCR CDR3 relied on the HTBI primer set. TCRdb processed the multiplex PCR reads anew with MiXCR; each CDR3 protein has one entry. This sample has under 400,000 distinct CDR3 sequences; about 12% occur once, and the top ten carry 9.2%. The CDR3 has 16 residues. V was trimmed by 2 bases and J by 6 bases, leaving 19 bases between them. CDR1 and CDR2 from the germline V gene are LGHDT and YNNKEL (reference sequence). Extraction of PBMCs used roughly 9.3 ml of fresh peripheral blood. This specimen belongs to a study of T cells in Graves' hyperthyroidism and ophthalmopathy. The study's findings and limits: Researchers found most expanded thyroid clonotypes above 0.001 in blood as well.

This sequence joins TRBV3-1 and TRBJ1-2, with D maybe TRBD1 (5 bases). The sequenced sample consisted of blood. This sequence originates from a woman younger than 35 with Graves' hyperthyroidism. Here the CDR3 reads CASSQRDGALSDGYTF. In nucleotides, the CDR3 is TGTGCCAGCAGCCAAAGGGATGGGGCCCTCTCGGATGGCTACACCTTC.